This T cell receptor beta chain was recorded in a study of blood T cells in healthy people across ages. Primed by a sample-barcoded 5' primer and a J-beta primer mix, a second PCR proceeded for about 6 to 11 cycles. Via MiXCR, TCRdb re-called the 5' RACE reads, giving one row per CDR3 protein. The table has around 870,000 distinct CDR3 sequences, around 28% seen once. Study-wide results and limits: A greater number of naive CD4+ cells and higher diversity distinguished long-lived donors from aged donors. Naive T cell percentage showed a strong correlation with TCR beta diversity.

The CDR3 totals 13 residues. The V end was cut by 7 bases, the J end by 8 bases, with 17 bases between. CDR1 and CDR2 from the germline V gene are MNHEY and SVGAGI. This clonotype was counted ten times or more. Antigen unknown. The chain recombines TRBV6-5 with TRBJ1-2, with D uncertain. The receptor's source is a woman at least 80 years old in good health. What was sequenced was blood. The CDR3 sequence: CASTLRVGGGYTF. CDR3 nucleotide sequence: TGTGCCAGCACCCTACGCGTGGGAGGCGGCTACACCTTC.